This T cell receptor (beta chain) was found in a study of blood T cell repertoires in COVID-19. Assay used: immunoSEQ multiplex PCR; TCRdb lists only in-frame clones, some missing. The sample includes fewer than 150,000 clones, approximately 87% seen only once; the top ten take about 4%. The V gene end was trimmed by 5 bases and the J gene end by 6 bases; junction bases not matched to a gene: 3. The V gene's germline CDR1 is WSHSY and CDR2 SAAADI. This CDR3 contains 12 residues. This TCR was recovered from a man aged 50 to 59 in a cohort exposed to, infected with or recovered from COVID-19 (not recorded which). This chain links TRBV10-2 with TRBJ2-7; 8 nucleotides align to TRBD2. The sample taken for sequencing was PBMCs or T cells enriched from blood (not recorded which). The CDR3 region has the DNA TGCGCCAGCAGTTCGGGGGGGGCCGAGCAGTACTTC. This encodes CASSSGGAEQYF.